A single sample is the source of the 20 T cell receptor beta chains below, sequenced in a study of blood T cells in healthy people across ages. Sample-barcoded 5' priming and a J-beta primer mix drove a second PCR of 7 to 11 cycles. MiXCR, run by TCRdb on the 5' RACE reads, gives a single entry per CDR3 protein. Of 600,000 to 1,000,000 distinct CDR3 sequences in the sample, roughly 64% were seen once. The sequencing sample was made of blood. Receptor source: a man younger than 40 in good health.

A few counts support this clonotype. The J gene is TRBJ2-7, the V gene TRBV7-2, with D perhaps assigned TRBD1 or TRBD2 (5 bases each). The CDR3 sequence is 14 residues long. V lost 5 bases and J 3 bases, leaving 14 bases between the germline ends. Germline CDR1 is SGHTA and CDR2 is FQGNSA. CDR3 residues: CASSPDRDHYEQYF. CDR3 DNA: TGTGCCAGCAGCCCAGACCGGGACCACTACGAGCAGTACTTC.

The J gene is TRBJ1-5, the V gene TRBV7-6; TRBD1 matches 8 bases. Germline V lookup: CDR1 SGHVS, CDR2 FNYEAQ. This CDR3 region has 16 residues. The trim removed 1 base at V and 0 bases at J, leaving 2 bases unmatched. The CDR3 reads CASSLGTGSSNQPQHF. CDR3 coding DNA: TGTGCCAGCAGCTTAGGGACAGGGAGTAGCAATCAGCCCCAGCATTTT.

This clonotype was recorded at least ten times. This chain connects TRBV7-9 to TRBJ2-7, with D unclear. This CDR3 is 12 amino acids long. V was cut by 5 bases and J by 3 bases, with 8 bases left in between. Germline-derived CDR1 and CDR2 are SEHNR and FQNEAQ (reference sequence). The DNA for the CDR3 is TGTGCCAGCAGCCAAGAGAACTACGAGCAGTACTTC. Its protein is CASSQENYEQYF.

To note about this clonotype: One junction end does not reproduce the germline sequence, and a read error may be involved. CDR3 loop: CGVVIAESSYNEQFF. Written as DNA, the CDR3 is TGCGGCGTGGTAATAGCGGAGAGCTCCTACAATGAGCAGTTCTTC. The chain has TRBV29-1 and TRBJ2-1; perhaps TRBD2 as D (6 bases). CDR1 and CDR2 from the germline V gene are SQVTM and ANQGSEA. This CDR3 has 15 amino acids.

The chain couples TRBV28 to TRBJ2-7; TRBD1 aligns across 9 bases. The germline gives CDR1 MDHEN, CDR2 SYDVKM. V lost 5 bases and J lost 1; bases outside the gene matches: 12. This CDR3 spans 17 amino acids. As DNA, the CDR3 is TGTGCCAGCAGTACCCGCTCCGGGGACAGGGCGTCCTACGAGCAGTACTTC. As protein: CASSTRSGDRASYEQYF.

The rearrangement uses TRBV4-2 and TRBJ2-5, with 10 positions matching TRBD1. The tail of the sequence fits TRBJ2-7 better, so the J call may be wrong. The germline CDR1 and CDR2 sequences are LGHNA and YNFKEQ. The CDR3 has 20 amino acids. The CDR3 DNA sequence: TGTGCCAGCAGCCAAGTACACAGAGGACAGGGGGAAGGTTGGGGCTACGAGCAGTACTTC. It specifies CASSQVHRGQGEGWGYEQYF.

This clonotype has only one observation. V and J are TRBV29-1 and TRBJ2-3; 8 bases are a match to TRBD2. J was trimmed by 1 base and V by 1 base; bases with no gene match: 13. The CDR3 consists of 18 residues. CDR1 and CDR2 from the germline V gene are SQVTM and ANQGSEA. The CDR3 sequence: CSVEGEIREGLGTDTQYF. The CDR3 DNA reads TGCAGCGTTGAAGGGGAAATACGGGAGGGGTTGGGCACAGATACGCAGTATTTT.

This clonotype was picked up a small number of times. The V call is TRBV20-1, the J call TRBJ2-7; TRBD2 matches 14 bases. This CDR3 spans 16 amino acids. From germline, CDR1 is DFQATT and CDR2 SNEGSKA (reference sequence). V trimming: 5 bases; J trimming: 4 bases; junction bases outside the gene matches: 10. The CDR3 sequence is CSAASGLAGGLYEQYF. The CDR3 DNA reads TGCAGTGCTGCCTCTGGACTAGCGGGAGGACTGTACGAGCAGTACTTC.

This clonotype was detected only a few times. The CDR3 DNA reads TGTGCCACCAGCAGAGTAGCGGGAGTGGTAGAGACCCAGTACTTC. As protein: CATSRVAGVVETQYF. V is TRBV15 and J is TRBJ2-5; 9 bases align to TRBD2. The CDR3 covers 15 residues. Per germline, CDR1 LNHNV and CDR2 YYDKDF (reference sequence). The V segment lost 1 base and the J segment 4 bases; nucleotides outside the gene matches: 4.

This clonotype occurred once. For the CDR3, the DNA is TGTGCCAGCAGTTACCGCCCGGGACAGGCTCCGAACGAGCAGTACTTC. Translated: CASSYRPGQAPNEQYF. The gene calls are TRBV6-5 and TRBJ2-7, with TRBD1 matching over 8 bases. Unmatched junction bases numbered 11, after V lost 2 bases and J lost 5 bases. Per germline, CDR1 MNHEY and CDR2 SVGAGI. CDR3 length: 16 residues.

This clonotype was recorded a few times. The chain links TRBV7-6 to TRBJ2-1, with 8 nucleotides matching TRBD2. With 5 bases clipped from V and 6 bases from J, the junction kept 9 bases outside the gene matches. The CDR3 consists of 15 residues. Germline CDR1 and CDR2: SGHVS and FNYEAQ. The CDR3, as DNA: TGTGCCAGCAGCCGTGGGGTAGCGGGAATCAATGAGCAGTTCTTC. Translating gives CASSRGVAGINEQFF.

There are a few counts of this clonotype. This rearrangement joins TRBV28 to TRBJ2-1; 7 bases agree with TRBD1. Losses at the gene ends were 5 bases for V and 10 bases for J; bases not matched to a gene: 8. Germline V gene lookup returns CDR1 MDHEN and CDR2 SYDVKM. The CDR3 spans 13 residues. CDR3 sequence: CASSQRVRGEQFF. Written as DNA, the CDR3 is TGTGCCAGCAGTCAAAGGGTCAGGGGGGAGCAGTTCTTC.

The rearrangement joins TRBV29-1 to TRBJ2-3; no definite D call. Trimming removed 4 bases from V and 2 bases from J, with 10 bases in between. CDR3 length: 13 residues. Germline assignment: CDR1 SQVTM and CDR2 ANQGSEA. The CDR3 DNA sequence: TGCAGCGTTGGCCCTACCTCCACAGATACGCAGTATTTT. This codes for CSVGPTSTDTQYF.

This clonotype was detected a few times. The CDR3 region is CASRTGLGLSVRNTEAFF. CDR3 DNA: TGCGCCAGCAGGACGGGATTGGGTTTGTCAGTCCGGAACACTGAAGCTTTCTTT. The chain is built from TRBV5-1 and TRBJ1-1; the D is unclear. V lost 5 bases, J lost 1 base, and 24 bases lay in between. The CDR3 loop spans 18 amino acids. CDR1 SGHRS and CDR2 YFSETQ come from the germline V gene.

The V and J genes are TRBV18 and TRBJ2-7; 9 nucleotides align to TRBD1. The germline V gene encodes CDR1 KGHSH and CDR2 LQKENI. This CDR3 has 14 residues. V dropped 6 bases and J dropped 2; count of bases not matched to a gene: 5. CDR3: CASSERTGAYEQYF. The CDR3 nucleotides read TGTGCCAGCTCGGAACGGACAGGGGCCTACGAGCAGTACTTC.

The chain employs TRBV28 and TRBJ1-2; D is uncertain. V dropped 5 bases and J dropped 2 bases, with 18 bases sitting between them. The CDR3 is 16 amino acids. CDR1 MDHEN and CDR2 SYDVKM come from the germline V gene. The CDR3 spells CASSEPTFGPNYGYTF. DNA of the CDR3: TGTGCCAGCAGTGAGCCCACGTTTGGACCCAACTATGGCTACACCTTC.

This clonotype came up a few times. The rearrangement joins TRBV3-1 to TRBJ2-1; possibly TRBD2 for D (5 bases). V was clipped by 1 base and J by 6 bases, with 10 bases between them. CDR1 and CDR2 from the germline V gene are LGHDT and YNNKEL (reference sequence). The CDR3 spans 14 residues. CDR3 region: CASSQGRLANEQFF. Written as DNA, the CDR3 is TGTGCCAGCAGCCAAGGCCGGCTAGCCAATGAGCAGTTCTTC.

The chain carries TRBV12-3 or TRBV12-4 and TRBJ2-1; D is possibly TRBD2 (6 bases). Trimming cost V 5 bases and J 4 bases, with 21 bases left between them. This CDR3 region has 17 residues. As DNA, the CDR3 is TGTGCCAGCAGTATAGACCTCGGGGGAAAACTTTACAATGAGCAGTTCTTC. It translates to CASSIDLGGKLYNEQFF.

V and J are TRBV20-1 and TRBJ2-1; D is undetermined. Trimming pared 3 bases from V and 3 bases from J, leaving 6 bases between. This CDR3 contains 12 residues. Germline-derived CDR1 and CDR2 are DFQATT and SNEGSKA (reference sequence). The CDR3 spells CSASALYNEQFF. The CDR3 nucleotides are TGCAGTGCTAGTGCCCTCTACAATGAGCAGTTCTTC.

The genes are TRBV29-1 and TRBJ2-1, with TRBD1 identical over 11 bases. The CDR3 covers 21 residues. CDR1 is SQVTM, CDR2 ANQGSEA, per germline. The ends lost 1 base at V and 3 bases at J; junction bases unmatched: 20. CDR3 loop: CSVEGLVDRGLVGGDYNEQFF. The CDR3 DNA follows: TGCAGCGTTGAAGGGTTAGTGGACAGGGGGCTCGTGGGGGGCGACTACAATGAGCAGTTCTTC.